The entry below gives a single T cell receptor (beta chain) sequence along with its context. This specimen comes from a study of blood T cell repertoires in COVID-19. Study overall: The origin of the acute and convalescent COVID-19 samples was the United States, Italy and Spain. From T cells, B-cell-depleted T cells, or PBMCs came the material, which was cDNA or gDNA.

Germline-derived CDR1 and CDR2 are KGHDR and SFDVKD. With V trimmed by 4 bases and J by 0 bases, 4 bases remained unmatched. CDR3 length equals 15 residues. Per the original data handling: Amplification with reference gene primers provided the estimates of nucleated cell counts. Generated by immunoSEQ multiplex PCR, the TCRdb table keeps only in-frame clones and is missing some. V and J calls plus clone size are reproduced from that table; the DNA served to infer D and trimming. The sample holds about 160,000 clones, roughly 80% seen once. The sequence came from a man in his 60s with acute or convalescent COVID-19. V and J are TRBV24-1 and TRBJ2-7; the match to TRBD1 covers 8 bases. The specimen sequenced was peripheral blood. Here the CDR3 DNA reads TGTGCCACCAGTGAGTCCGGGACAGGCTCCTACGAGCAGTACTTC. Translating it yields CATSESGTGSYEQYF.